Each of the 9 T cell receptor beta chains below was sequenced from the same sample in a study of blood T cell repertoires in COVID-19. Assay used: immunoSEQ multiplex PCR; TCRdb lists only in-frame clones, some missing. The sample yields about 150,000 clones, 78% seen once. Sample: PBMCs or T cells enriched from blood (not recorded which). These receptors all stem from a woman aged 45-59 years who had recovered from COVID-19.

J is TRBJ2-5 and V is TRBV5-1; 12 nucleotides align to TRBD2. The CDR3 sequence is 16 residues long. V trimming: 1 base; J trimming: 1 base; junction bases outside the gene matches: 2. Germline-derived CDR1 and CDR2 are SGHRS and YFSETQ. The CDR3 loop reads CASSLSSGGGQETQYF. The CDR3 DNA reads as TGCGCCAGCAGCTTGTCTAGCGGGGGGGGCCAAGAGACCCAGTACTTC.

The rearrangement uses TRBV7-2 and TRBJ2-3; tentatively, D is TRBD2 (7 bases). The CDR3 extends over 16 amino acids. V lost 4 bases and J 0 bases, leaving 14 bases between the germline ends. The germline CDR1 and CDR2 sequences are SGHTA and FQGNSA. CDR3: CASSSRGGGSTDTQYF. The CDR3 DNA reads TGTGCCAGCAGCTCCAGGGGCGGGGGAAGCACAGATACGCAGTATTTT. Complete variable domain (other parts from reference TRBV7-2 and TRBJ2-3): GAGVSQSPSNKVTEKGKDVELRCDPISGHTALYWYRQSLGQGLEFLIYFQGNSAPDKSGLPSDRFSAERTGGSVSTLTIQRTQQEDSAVYLCASSSRGGGSTDTQYFGPGTRLTVL.

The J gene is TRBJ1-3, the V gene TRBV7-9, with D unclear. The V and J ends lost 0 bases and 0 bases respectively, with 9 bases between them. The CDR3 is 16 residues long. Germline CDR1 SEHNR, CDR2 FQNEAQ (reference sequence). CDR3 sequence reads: CASSLAHPLSGNTIYF. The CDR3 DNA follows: TGTGCCAGCAGCTTAGCACATCCCCTCTCTGGAAACACCATATATTTT.

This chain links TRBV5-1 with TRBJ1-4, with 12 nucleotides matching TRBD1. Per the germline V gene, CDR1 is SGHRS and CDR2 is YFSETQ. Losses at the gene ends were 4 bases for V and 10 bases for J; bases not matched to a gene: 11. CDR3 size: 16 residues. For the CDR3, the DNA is TGCGCCAGCAGCCTCCCCCCCGGGACAGGGGGCCGAAAACTGTTTTTT. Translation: CASSLPPGTGGRKLFF.

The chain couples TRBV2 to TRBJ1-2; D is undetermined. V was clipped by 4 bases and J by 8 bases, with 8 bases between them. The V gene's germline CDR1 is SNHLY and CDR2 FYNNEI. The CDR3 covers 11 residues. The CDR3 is CASSGGWGYTF. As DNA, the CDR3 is TGTGCCAGCAGTGGCGGCTGGGGCTACACCTTC. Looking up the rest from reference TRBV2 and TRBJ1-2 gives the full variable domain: EPEVTQTPSHQVTQMGQEVILRCVPISNHLYFYWYRQILGQKVEFLVSFYNNEISEKSEIFDDQFSVERPDGSNFTLKIRSTKLEDSAMYFCASSGGWGYTFGSGTRLTVV.

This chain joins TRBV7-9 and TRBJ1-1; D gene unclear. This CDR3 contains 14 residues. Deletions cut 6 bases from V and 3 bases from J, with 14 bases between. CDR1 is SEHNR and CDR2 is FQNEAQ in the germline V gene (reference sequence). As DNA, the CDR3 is TGTGCCAGCAGTCTTCTTCGCGCGGACACTGAAGCTTTCTTT. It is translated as CASSLLRADTEAFF.

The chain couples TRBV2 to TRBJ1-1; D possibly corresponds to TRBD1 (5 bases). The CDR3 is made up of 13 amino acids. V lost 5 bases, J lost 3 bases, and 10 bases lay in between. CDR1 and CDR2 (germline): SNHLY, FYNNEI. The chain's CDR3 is CASSTGGYTEAFF. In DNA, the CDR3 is TGTGCCAGCAGTACGGGGGGGTACACTGAAGCTTTCTTT. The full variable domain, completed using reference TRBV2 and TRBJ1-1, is EPEVTQTPSHQVTQMGQEVILRCVPISNHLYFYWYRQILGQKVEFLVSFYNNEISEKSEIFDDQFSVERPDGSNFTLKIRSTKLEDSAMYFCASSTGGYTEAFFGQGTRLTVV.

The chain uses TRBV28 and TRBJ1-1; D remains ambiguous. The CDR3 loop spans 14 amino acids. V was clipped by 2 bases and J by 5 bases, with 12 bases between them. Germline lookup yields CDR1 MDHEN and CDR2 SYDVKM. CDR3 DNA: TGTGCCAGCAGTTTAAGAACGCAGCGGACTGAAGCTTTCTTT. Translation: CASSLRTQRTEAFF.

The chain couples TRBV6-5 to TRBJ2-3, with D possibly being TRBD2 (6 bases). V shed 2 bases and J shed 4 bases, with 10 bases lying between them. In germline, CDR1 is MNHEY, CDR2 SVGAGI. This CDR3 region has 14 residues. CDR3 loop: CASSYGGFADTQYF. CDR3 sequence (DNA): TGTGCCAGCAGTTACGGAGGGTTTGCAGATACGCAGTATTTT.